A selection of T cell receptor beta chains follows, all from one sample in a study of blood T cell repertoires in COVID-19. Assay used: immunoSEQ multiplex PCR; TCRdb lists only in-frame clones, some missing. The table includes about 170,000 clones, 84% detected once. The source material was PBMCs or T cells enriched from blood (not recorded which). Source of these receptors: a man in his fifties or sixties who had recovered from COVID-19. CDR3s include the opening cysteine and the closing phenylalanine or tryptophan. Each record gives: V gene, D gene, J gene, CDR3 length, clone size, CDR3 protein, CDR3 DNA. A D gene is named only where the DNA matches it firmly. Part of the rows lack a size; the others show once, few, many or a class for expanded clones.

>TRBV5-1|-|TRBJ2-2|15|-
CASSLDLVATGELFF
TGCGCCAGCAGCTTGGACCTTGTAGCCACCGGGGAGCTGTTTTTT
>TRBV19|-|TRBJ1-6|14|-
CASQGPASNSPLHF
TGTGCCAGTCAGGGGCCGGCGAGTAATTCACCCCTCCACTTT
>TRBV6-6|TRBD1|TRBJ1-5|16|-
CASSSQDRARNQPQHF
TGTGCCAGCAGTTCCCAAGACAGGGCGCGCAATCAGCCCCAGCATTTT
>TRBV19|-|TRBJ1-2|14|-
CASSRRRQDYGYTF
TGTGCCAGTAGTCGCCGTCGGCAGGACTATGGCTACACCTTC
>TRBV4-3|-|TRBJ2-1|16|once
CASSQEIDFRYNEQFF
TGCGCCAGCAGCCAAGAAATAGACTTCCGATACAATGAGCAGTTCTTC
>TRBV6-5|TRBD1|TRBJ1-1|13|-
CASTTGQAFEAFF
TGTGCCAGCACCACGGGACAGGCTTTTGAAGCTTTCTTT
>TRBV28|TRBD1|TRBJ1-1|13|-
CASRRQGFTEAFF
TGTGCCAGCAGGCGACAGGGATTCACTGAAGCTTTCTTT
>TRBV18|-|TRBJ1-5|14|-
CASSTGIGNQPQHF
TGTGCCAGCTCCACGGGGATTGGGAATCAGCCCCAGCATTTT
>TRBV5-1|TRBD1|TRBJ2-7|14|-
CASSGGQGMYEQYF
TGCGCCAGCAGCGGAGGACAGGGAATGTACGAGCAGTACTTC
>TRBV6-6|-|TRBJ1-4|14|once
CATGARGRNEKLFF
TGTGCCACAGGGGCGAGGGGGAGAAATGAAAAACTGTTTTTT
>TRBV5-4|TRBD2|TRBJ2-7|17|-
CASSSPPGVAGSYEQYF
TGTGCCAGCAGCTCTCCCCCAGGTGTAGCGGGCTCCTACGAGCAGTACTTC
>TRBV10-2|-|TRBJ1-5|14|once
CASSGTNSNQPQHF
TGCGCCAGCAGTGGGACAAATAGCAATCAGCCCCAGCATTTT
>TRBV13|-|TRBJ2-4|14|-
CASSLFLAKNIQYF
TGTGCCAGCAGCTTATTTCTAGCCAAAAACATTCAGTACTTC
>TRBV6-1|-|TRBJ1-5|15|few
CASSEMGHYTQPQHF
TGTGCCAGCAGTGAAATGGGACATTATACGCAGCCCCAGCATTTT
>TRBV7-9|TRBD1|TRBJ1-1|14|-
CASSFGQGSTEAFF
TGTGCCAGCAGCTTCGGACAGGGTAGCACTGAAGCTTTCTTT
>TRBV6-4|-|TRBJ1-1|16|-
CASSDRKLRENTEAFF
TGTGCCAGCAGTGACAGGAAGCTACGGGAGAACACTGAAGCTTTCTTT
>TRBV3-1/TRBV3-2|TRBD1|TRBJ1-6|15|-
CASSHLTGRNSPLHF
TGTGCCAGCAGCCACCTGACAGGGCGAAATTCACCCCTCCACTTT
>TRBV19|-|TRBJ1-1|15|-
CASRRGGSQNTEAFF
TGTGCCAGTAGACGAGGTGGCAGCCAGAACACTGAAGCTTTCTTT
>TRBV5-6|-|TRBJ1-1|14|-
CASSLAGGMTEAFF
TGTGCCAGCAGCTTGGCTGGGGGCATGACTGAAGCTTTCTTT
>TRBV6-2/TRBV6-3|TRBD1|TRBJ2-7|15|-
CASSSAGQGSYEQYF
TGTGCCAGCAGTTCCGCGGGACAGGGTTCCTACGAGCAGTACTTC
>TRBV5-6|-|TRBJ2-1|13|few
CASSDGTPREQFF
TGTGCCAGCAGCGACGGGACTCCCCGCGAGCAGTTCTTC
>TRBV2|-|TRBJ2-7|15|-
CASSEAGGPSYEQYF
TGTGCCAGCAGTGAAGCCGGGGGTCCTTCCTACGAGCAGTACTTC
>TRBV7-2|-|TRBJ2-4|18|-
CASSLGGGGARAKNIQYF
TGTGCCAGCAGCTTAGGAGGCGGCGGGGCCAGAGCCAAAAACATTCAGTACTTC
>TRBV10-3|-|TRBJ2-7|15|-
CAISESSLWPNSQYF
TGTGCCATCAGTGAGTCGTCGTTGTGGCCGAACAGCCAGTACTTC
>TRBV5-4|TRBD1|TRBJ2-3|13|-
CASSWDRDGPQYF
TGTGCCAGCAGCTGGGACAGGGACGGACCGCAGTATTTT
>TRBV3-1/TRBV3-2|-|TRBJ1-6|14|-
CASSLNPPLAPLHF
TGTGCCAGCAGCCTAAACCCCCCCTTAGCACCCCTCCACTTT
>TRBV15|-|TRBJ1-1|14|-
CATGPGQQNTEAFF
TGTGCCACCGGGCCCGGACAGCAAAACACTGAAGCTTTCTTT
>TRBV7-3|TRBD1|TRBJ2-2|17|-
CASSFGPGQVNTGELFF
TGTGCCAGCAGTTTCGGACCGGGACAGGTGAACACCGGGGAGCTGTTTTTT
>TRBV5-1|TRBD1|TRBJ2-7|13|-
CASSIRDRDEQYF
TGCGCCAGCAGCATTCGGGACAGGGACGAGCAGTACTTC
>TRBV5-5|-|TRBJ1-1|13|-
CASSLQGNTEAFF
TGTGCCAGCAGCTTACAGGGGAACACTGAAGCTTTCTTT
>TRBV15|-|TRBJ2-3|16|-
CATSRGASTDADTQYF
TGTGCCACCAGCAGAGGGGCTAGCACGGACGCAGATACGCAGTATTTT
>TRBV10-3|TRBD1|TRBJ2-5|16|-
CAISEPGQGPPETQYF
TGTGCCATCAGTGAACCGGGACAGGGGCCCCCTGAGACCCAGTACTTC
>TRBV10-3|-|TRBJ1-2|13|-
CAIRVPGENGGTF
TGTGCCATCAGAGTTCCGGGAGAGAACGGGGGCACCTTC
>TRBV4-1|-|TRBJ2-1|15|-
CASSQEGHRANEQFF
TGCGCCAGCAGCCAAGAAGGACACAGGGCCAATGAGCAGTTCTTC
>TRBV28|TRBD1|TRBJ1-1|11|-
CAHKGGLEAFF
TGTGCTCACAAAGGGGGCCTTGAAGCTTTCTTT
>TRBV10-3|-|TRBJ1-6|16|once
CAISPSGGASNSPLHF
TGTGCCATCAGTCCTTCGGGGGGGGCAAGTAATTCACCCCTCCACTTT
>TRBV12-1|-|TRBJ2-7|17|-
CASSDGTSGPKSYEQYF
TGTGCCAGCAGCGACGGGACTAGCGGGCCCAAGTCCTACGAGCAGTACTTC
>TRBV4-1|-|TRBJ1-3|15|-
CASSQGQFSGNTIYF
TGCGCCAGCAGCCAAGGACAGTTCTCTGGAAACACCATATATTTT
>TRBV18|-|TRBJ1-1|14|-
CASSPPTVNTEAFF
TGTGCCAGCTCCCCCCCCACGGTGAACACTGAAGCTTTCTTT